This T cell receptor (beta chain) appears in the sequencing data of a study of OX40 agonist ivuxolimab in advanced cancers. Libraries were prepared by immunoSEQ multiplex PCR; TCRdb keeps only in-frame clonotypes and omits some of them. Counted here are some 80,000 clones, over 80% occurring once; the ten biggest clones make up less than 0.7%. Broader study findings: The study found that CD8+ T cells averaged more expanded clones than CD4+. Certain nonresponders additionally had low normalized T-cell clonal expansion.

The CDR3 is 14 residues long. CDR1 is SQVTM and CDR2 is ANQGSEA in the germline V gene. Unmatched junction bases numbered 6, after V lost 4 bases and J lost 2 bases. A remark on this clone: No antigen is known for it.

The gene calls are TRBV29-1 and TRBJ2-5; TRBD1 aligns across 8 bases. The sequence came from an adult with an advanced solid tumor such as melanoma, head and neck, liver or kidney cancer. Sequencing used CD4+ or CD8+ T cells sorted from blood, obtained in a trial of the OX40 agonist ivuxolimab. CDR3 amino acids: CSVVQTGGQETQYF. The CDR3 DNA follows: TGCAGCGTTGTTCAAACAGGGGGACAAGAGACCCAGTACTTC.